The clone carrying this T cell receptor beta chain was seen just once. What it binds is unknown. One junction end disagrees with the germline gene, perhaps due to a read error. The CDR3 covers 15 residues. Germline CDR1 is MRHNA and CDR2 is SNTAGT. This sample is part of a study of cytomegalovirus exposure and HLA in healthy donors. Study-level points and caveats: Most TCR sequences were uncommon, yet certain public TCRs appeared in many donors.

The table came from immunoSEQ multiplex PCR; TCRdb's copy has only in-frame clones and leaves some out. Of over 50,000 clones in the sample, 90% to 96% were seen once. The chain is built from TRBV6-4 and TRBJ2-1, with TRBD2 matching over 14 bases. Sequenced material: PBMCs. This clonotype originated in a woman between 18 and 29 years old in good health and CMV-seronegative. The CDR3 reads CTSSDGTSGSNEQFF. CDR3 coding DNA: TGTACCAGCAGTGACGGGACTAGCGGGAGCAATGAGCAGTTCTTC.